Each of the 29 T cell receptor beta chains below was sequenced from the same sample in a study of regulatory T cells in long-lasting Graves disease. Time point described: newly diagnosed GD, antithyroid drugs for less than 3 months. With RNA extracted from PBMCs as input, the TCR library was made. Researchers made TCR beta libraries by using iRepertoire HTBI primers and running Arm-PCR on CDR3 regions. One entry per CDR3 protein results from TCRdb running MiXCR on the multiplex PCR reads. The repertoire has hundreds of thousands of distinct CDR3 sequences, 16% of them found once; the top ten carry less than 35%. These sequences were also reported in another study, on T cells in Graves' hyperthyroidism and ophthalmopathy.

Sample: peripheral blood mononuclear cells (PBMCs), taken at new diagnosis, from a patient treated with antithyroid drugs. Receptor source: a man between 35 and 55 years old with Graves disease.

This clonotype was found many times. The V and J genes are TRBV7-2 and TRBJ2-1; D assignment may be TRBD1 or TRBD2 (5 bases each). This CDR3 has 16 residues. The V and J ends lost 0 bases and 3 bases respectively, with 12 bases between them. Germline lookup yields CDR1 SGHTA and CDR2 FQGNSA. CDR3 bases: TGTGCCAGCAGCTTAGCAGGTGGGGCGGGCTACAATGAGCAGTTCTTC. Translating gives CASSLAGGAGYNEQFF.

This clonotype appeared a few times. The chain uses TRBV5-1 and TRBJ1-1; maybe TRBD1 (5 bases). The CDR3 has 15 amino acids. The V and J ends lost 1 base and 0 bases respectively, with 10 bases between them. Germline loops: CDR1 SGHRS, CDR2 YFSETQ. CDR3 sequence reads: CASSLRGSMNTEAFF. CDR3 in DNA: TGCGCCAGCAGCTTGAGGGGCTCGATGAACACTGAAGCTTTCTTT.

This clonotype was counted at least ten times. The junction departs from the called germline gene at one end, perhaps through a read error. The chain links TRBV7-7 to TRBJ2-7; 9 bases align to TRBD2. CDR1 and CDR2 (germline): SSHAT, FNYEAQ (reference sequence). The CDR3 sequence is 15 residues long. CDR3: CASSLGAGGFYEQYF. As DNA, the CDR3 is TGTGCTAGCAGCTTAGGGGCGGGGGGGTTCTACGAGCAGTACTTC.

The chain couples TRBV7-2 to TRBJ1-5; 9 bases fit TRBD1. Unmatched junction bases numbered 3, after V lost 1 base and J lost 5 bases. The CDR3 runs 15 residues. Germline V lookup: CDR1 SGHTA, CDR2 FQGNSA. The CDR3 region is CASSLEGTGYQPQHF. CDR3 nucleotide sequence: TGTGCCAGCAGCTTAGAGGGGACAGGGTATCAGCCCCAGCATTTT.

This clonotype was counted many times. This chain uses TRBV18 with TRBJ1-1; tentative D call: TRBD1 (5 bases). Trimming removed 5 bases at V and 5 bases at J, with 15 bases between. The CDR3 consists of 14 residues. Germline V gene sequence: CDR1 KGHSH, CDR2 LQKENI. CDR3 sequence: CASSVEGVSTEAFF. The CDR3, as DNA: TGTGCCAGCTCAGTTGAAGGGGTTTCAACTGAAGCTTTCTTT.

A few counts support this clonotype. V usage is TRBV6-2 or TRBV6-3 and J usage is TRBJ2-1; D gene ambiguous. Trimming stripped 2 bases from V and 7 bases from J, with 3 bases between. CDR3 length equals 11 residues. The germline V gene encodes CDR1 MNHEY and CDR2 SVGEGT. CDR3: CASSYRNEQFF. The CDR3 nucleotides read TGTGCCAGCAGTTACAGAAATGAGCAGTTCTTC.

This clonotype was counted between two and nine times. The chain joins TRBV7-3 to TRBJ2-2; TRBD1 might be the D (6 bases). The CDR3 contains 16 residues. CDR1 and CDR2 from the germline V gene are SGHTA and FQGTGA. V gave up 9 bases and J gave up 1 base, with 18 bases separating them. This CDR3 is CASQMYGTMNTGELFF. CDR3 in DNA: TGTGCCAGTCAGATGTACGGGACAATGAACACCGGGGAGCTGTTTTTT.

This clonotype was observed at least ten times. V and J are TRBV28 and TRBJ1-4; no reliable D call. The CDR3 contains 12 residues. Trimming stripped 6 bases from V and 8 bases from J, with 10 bases between. Germline CDR1 reads MDHEN; CDR2 reads SYDVKM. CDR3 coding DNA: TGTGCCAGCAGGGCAGTCTACGAAAAACTGTTTTTT. This codes for CASRAVYEKLFF.

In this sample, this clonotype turned up many times. The rearrangement links TRBV3-1 to TRBJ1-1, with a tentative D call TRBD1 (5 bases). CDR1 is LGHDT, CDR2 YNNKEL, per germline (reference sequence). The CDR3 is 14 amino acids. The V gene lost 1 base and the J gene lost 6 bases, with 12 bases spanning the gap. CDR3 DNA: TGTGCCAGCAGCCAAGGTCAGGGTTCCGCTGAAGCTTTCTTT. Translating it yields CASSQGQGSAEAFF. Together with reference TRBV3-1 and TRBJ1-1, the CDR3 gives the full variable domain: DTAVSQTPKYLVTQMGNDKSIKCEQNLGHDTMYWYKQDSKKFLKIMFSYNNKELIINETVPNRFSPKSPDKAHLNLHINSLELGDSAVYFCASSQGQGSAEAFFGQGTRLTVV.

This clonotype has ten or more counts. V usage is TRBV10-3 and J usage is TRBJ2-3; 8 bases map to TRBD2. Germline lookup yields CDR1 ENHRY and CDR2 SYGVKD. CDR3 length equals 16 residues. The V segment lost 4 bases and the J segment 4 bases; nucleotides outside the gene matches: 10. The CDR3 spells CAISGSAGGLSDTQYF. DNA of the CDR3: TGTGCCATCAGTGGATCCGCGGGGGGCCTCTCAGATACGCAGTATTTT.

This clonotype has only a few counts. This may come from a read error, since a much larger clone is one base off. V and J are TRBV2 and TRBJ2-5; maybe TRBD1 (7 bases). The CDR3 covers 15 residues. Germline CDR1 and CDR2: SNHLY and FYNNEI. V was pared by 4 bases and J by 5 bases, with 17 bases between. As DNA, the CDR3 is TGTGCCAGCAGTGGAGGCAGGGGGAGGAGGGAGACCCAGTACTTC. Residues: CASSGGRGRRETQYF.

This clonotype showed up many times. The chain combines TRBV5-1 with TRBJ1-6, with TRBD1 matching 9 bases. The V and J ends lost 5 bases and 10 bases, in that order; junction bases with no gene match: 7. The CDR3 has 14 amino acids. Germline-derived CDR1 and CDR2 are SGHRS and YFSETQ. The chain's CDR3 is CASRRDRGESPLHF. CDR3 nucleotides: TGCGCCAGCAGAAGAGACAGGGGGGAGTCACCCCTCCACTTT.

The chain combines TRBV20-1 with TRBJ1-3; tentatively, D is TRBD1 (6 bases). Trimming cost V 5 bases and J 5 bases, with 13 bases left between them. The CDR3 runs 13 residues. In germline, CDR1 is DFQATT, CDR2 SNEGSKA (reference sequence). In DNA, the CDR3 is TGCAGTGCTTTCGACAGGATTCGAAACACCATATATTTT. Translated: CSAFDRIRNTIYF.

This clonotype was seen ten or more times. At one boundary the junction diverges from the germline segment, which might be a read error. The chain uses TRBV20-1 and TRBJ2-1, with D tentatively TRBD1 (5 bases). There are 11 residues in the CDR3. Germline V CDR1 and CDR2: DFQATT, SNEGSKA (reference sequence). The CDR3 loop reads CARVSYNEQFF. In DNA, the CDR3 is TGTGCCAGGGTCTCCTACAATGAGCAGTTCTTC.

This clonotype has ten or more counts. The chain is built from TRBV7-2 and TRBJ2-1, with TRBD2 matching 10 bases. The CDR3 has 17 residues. The junction had 12 bases not matched to a gene; V was cut back by 3 bases and J by 7 bases. Germline CDR1 SGHTA, CDR2 FQGNSA. CDR3 sequence reads: CASSLISGGASWNEQFF. The CDR3 DNA reads TGTGCCAGCAGCTTGATCAGCGGGGGGGCCTCGTGGAATGAGCAGTTCTTC.

The chain employs TRBV29-1 and TRBJ2-2; D call uncertain. The CDR3 spans 11 residues. Germline assignment: CDR1 SQVTM and CDR2 ANQGSEA. Trimming stripped 6 bases from V and 3 bases from J, with 5 bases between. This CDR3 is CSVAYTGELFF. DNA of the CDR3: TGCAGCGTCGCCTACACCGGGGAGCTGTTTTTT.

This clonotype was detected a few times. V is TRBV5-6 and J is TRBJ2-2, with 8 bases that match TRBD1. This CDR3 is 14 amino acids long. With 7 bases clipped from V and 3 bases from J, the junction kept 5 bases outside the gene matches. CDR1 is SGHDT and CDR2 is YYEEEE in the germline V gene. The CDR3 region is CASLETGDTGELFF. The CDR3 DNA follows: TGTGCCAGCTTGGAGACAGGGGACACCGGGGAGCTGTTTTTT.

The chain employs TRBV7-9 and TRBJ2-2; 9 bases are a match to TRBD2. This CDR3 region has 14 residues. V gave up 4 bases and J gave up 7 bases; unmatched junction bases: 4. Germline assignment: CDR1 SEHNR and CDR2 FQNEAQ (reference sequence). The CDR3, as DNA: TGTGCCAGCAGCTGGACTAGCGATGGCGGGGAGCTGTTTTTT. Amino acid sequence: CASSWTSDGGELFF.

This clonotype was counted a few times. The rearrangement joins TRBV19 to TRBJ1-5; no definite D call. Germline V gene sequence: CDR1 LNHDA, CDR2 SQIVND (reference sequence). This CDR3 region has 14 residues. V lost 6 bases and J 5 bases, leaving 14 bases between the germline ends. CDR3 sequence: CASSPWRADQPQHF. The CDR3 DNA reads as TGTGCCAGTAGCCCTTGGAGAGCGGATCAGCCCCAGCATTTT. The entire variable domain, with the rest obtained from reference TRBV19 and TRBJ1-5, is as follows: DGGITQSPKYLFRKEGQNVTLSCEQNLNHDAMYWYRQDPGQGLRLIYYSQIVNDFQKGDIAEGYSVSREKKESFPLTVTSAQKNPTAFYLCASSPWRADQPQHFGDGTRLSIL.

This clonotype came up a few times. The chain combines TRBV5-5 with TRBJ2-7, with 8 bases that match TRBD1. Germline CDR1 is SGHKS and CDR2 is YYEKEE (reference sequence). This CDR3 is built from 14 residues. V was pared by 2 bases and J by 5 bases, with 6 bases of the junction left unmatched. The CDR3 loop is CASSLIGQGNEQYF. For the CDR3, the DNA is TGTGCCAGCAGCTTAATTGGACAGGGCAACGAGCAGTACTTC.

This clonotype was counted between two and nine times. The J gene is TRBJ2-7, the V gene TRBV5-5; 7 bases agree with TRBD1. The CDR3 spans 15 residues. J gave up 1 base and V 2 bases, and 6 bases lay outside the gene matches. Germline values: CDR1 SGHKS, CDR2 YYEKEE (reference sequence). CDR3 DNA sequence: TGTGCCAGCAGCTTAAACAGGGGATCTTCCTACGAGCAGTACTTC. Its protein is CASSLNRGSSYEQYF.

This clonotype was seen repeatedly, ten times or more. V and J are TRBV5-8 and TRBJ2-7; TRBD1 is a possible D gene (5 bases). V was clipped by 1 base and J by 6 bases, with 14 bases between them. The CDR3 is made up of 14 amino acids. Germline CDR1 is SGHTS and CDR2 is YDEGEE. CDR3 amino acids: CASSLRGLGGEQYF. For the CDR3, the DNA is TGTGCCAGCAGCTTGAGGGGTTTGGGTGGCGAGCAGTACTTC.

There are many counts of this clonotype. The J gene is TRBJ2-1, the V gene TRBV6-1; TRBD1 might be the D (6 bases). CDR1 is MNHNS, CDR2 SASEGT, per germline. The CDR3 consists of 13 residues. Between the trimmed V and J ends, which lost 5 bases and 4 bases, there was a span of 9 bases. The CDR3 sequence: CASSTTGYNEQFF. CDR3 coding DNA: TGTGCCAGCAGTACGACAGGTTACAATGAGCAGTTCTTC.

The chain carries TRBV25-1 and TRBJ1-2, with a tentative D call TRBD1 (5 bases). From germline, CDR1 is MGHDK and CDR2 SYGVNS. With 4 bases removed from V and 5 bases from J, the gap between germline ends came to 11 bases. The CDR3 has 13 residues. Written as DNA, the CDR3 is TGTGCCAGCAGTGGAGCGGGACGATATGGCTACACCTTC. It yields the protein CASSGAGRYGYTF.

Many counts were recorded for this clonotype. The chain has TRBV2 and TRBJ1-6; D possibly corresponds to TRBD1 (6 bases). Germline CDR1 and CDR2: SNHLY and FYNNEI. Trimming removed 6 bases from V and 0 bases from J, with 9 bases in between. The CDR3 sequence is 15 residues long. The CDR3 region has the DNA TGTGCCAGCAGGCCAGGGGTCTCCTATAATTCACCCCTCCACTTT. This gives the protein CASRPGVSYNSPLHF.

This clonotype was seen a handful of times. The genes are TRBV20-1 and TRBJ2-1; 9 nucleotides line up with TRBD1. Trimming took 5 bases from V and 4 from J; bases not matched to a gene: 6. Germline CDR1 is DFQATT and CDR2 is SNEGSKA (reference sequence). The CDR3 has 14 residues. CDR3 DNA: TGCAGTGCTCCTGGACAGGGGCGTTACAATGAGCAGTTCTTC. Its translation is CSAPGQGRYNEQFF.

This clonotype was seen many times. The chain recombines TRBV7-6 with TRBJ2-7, with 11 bases identical to TRBD2. V shed 0 bases, J shed 2 bases, and the junction held 9 bases outside the gene matches. Germline V gene data show CDR1 as SGHVS and CDR2 as FNYEAQ. There are 18 residues in the CDR3. The CDR3 reads CASSLAPLTSGTAYEQYF. CDR3 bases: TGTGCCAGCAGCTTAGCCCCGTTGACTAGCGGGACAGCCTACGAGCAGTACTTC. Full variable domain (remainder filled in from reference TRBV7-6 and TRBJ2-7): GAGVSQSPRYKVTKRGQDVALRCDPISGHVSLYWYRQALGQGPEFLTYFNYEAQQDKSGLPNDRFSAERPEGSISTLTIQRTEQRDSAMYRCASSLAPLTSGTAYEQYFGPGTRLTVT.

To note about this clonotype: A junction end diverges from the germline sequence, so it may reflect a read error. The chain joins TRBV5-1 to TRBJ2-7; 10 nucleotides match TRBD1. Germline V gene lookup returns CDR1 SGHRS and CDR2 YFSETQ. This CDR3 is 15 amino acids long. As DNA, the CDR3 is TGCACCAGCAGCTTGGACAGGGGGGTATCCTACGAGCAGTACTTC. Its protein is CTSSLDRGVSYEQYF.

This clonotype turned up a few times. The chain links TRBV4-1 to TRBJ1-4, with a possible D match to TRBD1 (5 bases). The CDR3 has 15 residues. Germline V gene data show CDR1 as MGHRA and CDR2 as YSYEKL. V dropped 1 base and J dropped 5 bases, with 11 bases sitting between them. The chain's CDR3 is CASSQGGWGNEKLFF. CDR3 DNA sequence: TGCGCCAGCAGCCAAGGAGGATGGGGCAATGAAAAACTGTTTTTT.